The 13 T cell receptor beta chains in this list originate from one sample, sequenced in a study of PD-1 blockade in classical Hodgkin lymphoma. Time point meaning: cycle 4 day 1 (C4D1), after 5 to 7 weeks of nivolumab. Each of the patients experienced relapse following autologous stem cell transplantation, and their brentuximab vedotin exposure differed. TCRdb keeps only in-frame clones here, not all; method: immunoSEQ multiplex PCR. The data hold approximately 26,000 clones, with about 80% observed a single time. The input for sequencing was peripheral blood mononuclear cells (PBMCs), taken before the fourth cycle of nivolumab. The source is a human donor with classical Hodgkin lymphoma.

In DNA form, the CDR3 reads TGTGCCAGTAGTACTAGCGGGTCCTACACCTACAATGAGCAGTTCTTC. Translated, it gives CASSTSGSYTYNEQFF. The chain links TRBV19 to TRBJ2-1, with 8 bases fitting TRBD2. V was pared by 4 bases and J by 2 bases, with 7 bases of the junction left unmatched. CDR3 length equals 16 residues. Germline V gene data show CDR1 as LNHDA and CDR2 as SQIVND (reference sequence).

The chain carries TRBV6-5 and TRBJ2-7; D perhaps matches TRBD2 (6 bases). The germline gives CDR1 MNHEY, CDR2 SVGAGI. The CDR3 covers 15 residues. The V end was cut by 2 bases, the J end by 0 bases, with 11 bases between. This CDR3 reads CASSYGFGGSYEQYF. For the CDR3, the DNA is TGTGCCAGCAGTTACGGGTTCGGGGGCTCCTACGAGCAGTACTTC.

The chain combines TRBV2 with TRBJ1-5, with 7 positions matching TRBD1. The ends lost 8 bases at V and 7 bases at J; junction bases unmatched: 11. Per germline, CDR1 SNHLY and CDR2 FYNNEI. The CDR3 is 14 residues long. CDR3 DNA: TGTGCCAGCTGGAGGGGGCAGGGAGGCCAGCCCCAGCATTTT. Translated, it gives CASWRGQGGQPQHF.

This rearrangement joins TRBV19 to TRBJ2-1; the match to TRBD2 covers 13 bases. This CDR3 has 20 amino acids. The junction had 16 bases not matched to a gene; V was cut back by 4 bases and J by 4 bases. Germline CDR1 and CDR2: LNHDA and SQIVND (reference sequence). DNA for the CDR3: TGTGCCAGTAGTAAACGACCGACTAGCGGGAGGATGGGGGAATACAATGAGCAGTTCTTC. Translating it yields CASSKRPTSGRMGEYNEQFF.

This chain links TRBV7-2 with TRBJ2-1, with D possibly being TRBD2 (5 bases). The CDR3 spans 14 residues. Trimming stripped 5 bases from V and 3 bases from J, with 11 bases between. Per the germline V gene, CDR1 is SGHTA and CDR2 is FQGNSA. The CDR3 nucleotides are TGTGCCAGCAGCCTACGGGATTTCTACAATGAGCAGTTCTTC. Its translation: CASSLRDFYNEQFF.

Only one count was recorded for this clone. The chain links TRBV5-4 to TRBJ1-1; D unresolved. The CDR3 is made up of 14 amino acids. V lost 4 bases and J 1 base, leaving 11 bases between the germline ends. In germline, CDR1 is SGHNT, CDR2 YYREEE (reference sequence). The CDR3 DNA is TGTGCCAGCAGCCCAGATCGAGCGAACACTGAAGCTTTCTTT. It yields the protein CASSPDRANTEAFF.

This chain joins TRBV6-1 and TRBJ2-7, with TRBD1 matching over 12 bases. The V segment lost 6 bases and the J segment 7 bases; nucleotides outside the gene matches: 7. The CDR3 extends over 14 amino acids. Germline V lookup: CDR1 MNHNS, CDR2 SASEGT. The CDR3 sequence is CASRRDRGLGEQYF. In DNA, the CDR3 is TGTGCCAGCAGGCGGGACAGGGGGCTAGGGGAGCAGTACTTC.

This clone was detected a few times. The CDR3 loop reads CASSRGMTSYEQYF. CDR3 in DNA: TGTGCCAGTAGCCGAGGAATGACCTCCTACGAGCAGTACTTC. The chain combines TRBV19 with TRBJ2-7; D not resolved. V shed 6 bases and J shed 0 bases, with 12 bases lying between them. Looked up from germline, CDR1 is LNHDA and CDR2 is SQIVND (reference sequence). CDR3 length equals 14 residues.

The CDR3: CSAAGQGYEQYF. CDR3 nucleotides: TGCAGCGCCGCAGGACAGGGGTACGAGCAGTACTTC. This sequence joins TRBV29-1 and TRBJ2-7; 9 bases align to TRBD1. V shed 7 bases and J 4 bases; nucleotides not matched to a gene: 5. This CDR3 has 12 residues. Germline CDR1 is SQVTM and CDR2 is ANQGSEA.

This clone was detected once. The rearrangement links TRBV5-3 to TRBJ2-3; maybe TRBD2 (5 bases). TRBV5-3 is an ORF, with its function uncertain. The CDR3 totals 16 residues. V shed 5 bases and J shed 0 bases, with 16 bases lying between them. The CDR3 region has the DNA TGTGCCAGAAGGCTCGAGACGCGGGCTAGCACAGATACGCAGTATTTT. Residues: CARRLETRASTDTQYF.

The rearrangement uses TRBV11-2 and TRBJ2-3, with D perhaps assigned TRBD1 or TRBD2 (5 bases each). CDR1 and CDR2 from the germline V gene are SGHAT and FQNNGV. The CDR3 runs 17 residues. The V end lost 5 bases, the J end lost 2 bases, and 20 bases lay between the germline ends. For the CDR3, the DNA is TGTGCCAGCAGCCGACATGCCGGGACGACGGACACAGATACGCAGTATTTT. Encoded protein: CASSRHAGTTDTDTQYF.

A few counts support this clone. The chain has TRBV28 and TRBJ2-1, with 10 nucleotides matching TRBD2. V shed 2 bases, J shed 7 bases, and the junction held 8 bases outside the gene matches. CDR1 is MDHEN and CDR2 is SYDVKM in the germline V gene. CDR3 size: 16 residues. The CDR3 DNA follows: TGTGCCAGCAGTTTAAGATACGGGACTAGCGTTAATGAGCAGTTCTTC. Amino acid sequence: CASSLRYGTSVNEQFF.

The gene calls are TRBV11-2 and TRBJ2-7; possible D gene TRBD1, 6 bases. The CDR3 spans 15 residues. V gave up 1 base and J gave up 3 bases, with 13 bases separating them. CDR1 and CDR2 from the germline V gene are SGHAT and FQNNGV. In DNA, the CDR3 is TGTGCCAGCAGCTTAGTTGCTCAGGGGAGCTACGAGCAGTACTTC. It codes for CASSLVAQGSYEQYF.